This TCR beta chain was sequenced in a study of T cell responses to AZD1222 COVID-19 vaccine. General study results and limits: Just a handful of AZD1222 recipients were seropositive at baseline. White British people made up most donors, females outnumbered males, and clonal diversity was possibly underestimated.

Produced via immunoSEQ multiplex PCR; TCRdb's table is partial and in-frame only. The profile shows more than 75,000 clones, roughly nine tenths of them singletons. About this clone: Its antigen is not identified.

The sequencing used peripheral blood, collected on day 0 of AZD1222 vaccination. The sequence came from an adult in good health.

DNA for the CDR3: TGTGCCACCAGTGATCCAGGGGGAAGCTCCTACAATGAGCAGTTCTTC. Protein sequence: CATSDPGGSSYNEQFF. The chain combines TRBV24-1 with TRBJ2-1, with 7 bases aligning to TRBD1. V shed 3 bases and J 0 bases; nucleotides not matched to a gene: 4. Looked up from germline, CDR1 is KGHDR and CDR2 is SFDVKD. This CDR3 contains 16 residues.